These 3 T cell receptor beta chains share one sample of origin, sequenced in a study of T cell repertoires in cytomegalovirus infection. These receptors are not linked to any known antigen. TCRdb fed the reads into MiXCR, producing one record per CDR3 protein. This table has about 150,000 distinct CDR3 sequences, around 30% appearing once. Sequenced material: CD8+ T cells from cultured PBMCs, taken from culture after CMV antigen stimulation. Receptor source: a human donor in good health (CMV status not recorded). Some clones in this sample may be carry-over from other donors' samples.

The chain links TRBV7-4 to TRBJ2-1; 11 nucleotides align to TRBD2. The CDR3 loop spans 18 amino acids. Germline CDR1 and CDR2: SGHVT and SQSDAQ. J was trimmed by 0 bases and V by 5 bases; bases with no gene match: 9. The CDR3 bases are TGTGCCAGCAGCCTAGATGTACTAGCGGGGGTCTCCTACAATGAGCAGTTCTTC. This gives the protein CASSLDVLAGVSYNEQFF.

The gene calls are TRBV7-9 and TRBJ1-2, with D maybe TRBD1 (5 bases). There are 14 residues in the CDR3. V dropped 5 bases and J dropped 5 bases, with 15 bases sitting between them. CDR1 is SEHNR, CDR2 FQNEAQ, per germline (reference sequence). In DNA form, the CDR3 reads TGTGCCAGCAGCCAACGCACAGGCGTTTATGGCTACACCTTC. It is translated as CASSQRTGVYGYTF.

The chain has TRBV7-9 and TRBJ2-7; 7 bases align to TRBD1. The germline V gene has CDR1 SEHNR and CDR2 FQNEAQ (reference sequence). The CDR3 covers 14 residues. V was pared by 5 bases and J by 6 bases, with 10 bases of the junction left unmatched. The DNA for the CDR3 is TGTGCCAGCAGCCGACAGGGCAGTGGATTCGAGCAGTACTTC. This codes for CASSRQGSGFEQYF.